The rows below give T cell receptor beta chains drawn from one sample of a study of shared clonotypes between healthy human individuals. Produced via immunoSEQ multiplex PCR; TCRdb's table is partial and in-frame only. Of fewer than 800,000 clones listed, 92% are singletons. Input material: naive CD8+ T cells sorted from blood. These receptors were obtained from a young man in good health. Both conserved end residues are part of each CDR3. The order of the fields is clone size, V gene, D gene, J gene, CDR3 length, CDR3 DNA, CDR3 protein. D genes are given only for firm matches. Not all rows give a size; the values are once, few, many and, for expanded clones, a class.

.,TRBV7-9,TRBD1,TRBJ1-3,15,TGTGCCAGCAGCTCGGACAGGGAGGCTGGAAACACCACATATTTT,CASSSDREAGNTTYF
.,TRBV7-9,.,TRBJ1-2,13,TGTGCCAGCAGCTCGGGGGGGAACTATGGCTACACCTTC,CASSSGGNYGYTF
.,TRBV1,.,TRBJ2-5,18,TGCACCAGCAGCCAAGGAGAAGTAAGGCGGAAGGGGCAAGAGACCCAGTACTTC,CTSSQGEVRRKGQETQYF
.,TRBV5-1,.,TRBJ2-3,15,TGCGCCAGCAGCTTGTTAGGGGGGCGCACAGATACGCAGTATTTT,CASSLLGGRTDTQYF
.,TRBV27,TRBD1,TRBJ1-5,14,TGTGCCAGCACATGGGACAGGGAGAATCAGCCCCAGCATTTT,CASTWDRENQPQHF
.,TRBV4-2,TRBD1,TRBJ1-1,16,TGTGCCAGCAGCCAAAAGGACAGGGGGCCAGTCGCTGAAGCTTTCTTT,CASSQKDRGPVAEAFF
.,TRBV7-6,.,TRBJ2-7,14,TGTGCCAGCAGGTCCGGACAGCGAGTCAAAGGGCAGTACTTC,CASRSGQRVKGQYF
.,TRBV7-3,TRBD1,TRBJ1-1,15,TGTGCCAGCAGCCCAGACCCGGGACAGGGGACTGAAGCTTTCTTT,CASSPDPGQGTEAFF
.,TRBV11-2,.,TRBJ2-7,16,TGTGCCAGCAGCTTAATATTGCCAGCCTTTGCCTACGAGCAGTACTTC,CASSLILPAFAYEQYF
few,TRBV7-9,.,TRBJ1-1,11,TGTGCCAGCAGCTTTGGGGCCGAAGCTTTCTTT,CASSFGAEAFF
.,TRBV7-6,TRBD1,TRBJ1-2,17,TGTGTCAGCAGCTTCGGGACAGGGGGCGTAAGAAACTATGGCTACACCTTC,CVSSFGTGGVRNYGYTF
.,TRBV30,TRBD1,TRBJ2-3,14,TGTGCCCGTAGGGACAGGGTGTTGCCGGATACGCAGTATTTT,CARRDRVLPDTQYF
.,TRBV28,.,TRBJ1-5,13,TGTGCCAGCACCGGGAGGGGGGTTCAGCCCCAGCATTTT,CASTGRGVQPQHF
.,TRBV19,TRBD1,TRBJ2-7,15,TGTGCCACTAGCGACTGGGACAGGGGTTTTGGCGAGCAGTACTTC,CATSDWDRGFGEQYF
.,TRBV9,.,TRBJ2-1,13,TGTGCCAGCAGCGTCTTGGTCTACAATGAGCAGTTCTTC,CASSVLVYNEQFF
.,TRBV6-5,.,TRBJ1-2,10,TGTGCCATCAGCTTCTATGGCTACACCTTC,CAISFYGYTF
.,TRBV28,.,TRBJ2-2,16,TGTGCCAGCAGCCCACGAGGTGGGGGGCGCCTTGGGGAGCTGTTTTTT,CASSPRGGGRLGELFF
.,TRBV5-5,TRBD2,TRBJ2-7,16,TGTGCCAGCAGCTTAGGGACTAGCGGGAGCTCCTACGAGCAGTACTTC,CASSLGTSGSSYEQYF
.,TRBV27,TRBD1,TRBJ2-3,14,TGTGCCAGCAGTTTAAGGCAGGGGGCAGATACGCAGTATTTT,CASSLRQGADTQYF
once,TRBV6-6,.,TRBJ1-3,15,TGTGCCAGCAGTTACTCGACAGTCTCTGGAAACACCATATATTTT,CASSYSTVSGNTIYF
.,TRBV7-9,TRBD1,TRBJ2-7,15,TGTGCCAGCAGCTCCCGGGACAGGGGGGTCTACGAGCAGTACTTC,CASSSRDRGVYEQYF
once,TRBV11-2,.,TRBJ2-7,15,TGTGCCAGCACCATTCCCCGGGGCAGCTCCTACGAGCAGTACTTC,CASTIPRGSSYEQYF
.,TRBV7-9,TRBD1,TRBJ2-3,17,TGTGCCAGCAGAGCCCCGGGACAGGGATTGGTTTGGGATACGCAGTATTTT,CASRAPGQGLVWDTQYF
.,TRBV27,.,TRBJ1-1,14,TGTGCCAGCAGTTTCTCAAGTAGGGCGGCTGAAGCTTTCTTT,CASSFSSRAAEAFF
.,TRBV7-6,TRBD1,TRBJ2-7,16,TGTGCCAGCAGCCCAAGGGCTAGGACAGGGTCCTACGAGCAGTACTTC,CASSPRARTGSYEQYF
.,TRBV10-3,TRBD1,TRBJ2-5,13,TGTGCCATCAGTAGGACAGGAGAAGAGACCCAGTACTTC,CAISRTGEETQYF
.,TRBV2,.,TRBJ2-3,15,TGTGCCAGCAGTGATACAGGGTGGGCCACAGATACGCAGTATTTT,CASSDTGWATDTQYF
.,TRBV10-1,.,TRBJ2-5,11,TGCGCCAGCAGTGATGGGGAGACCCAGTACTTC,CASSDGETQYF
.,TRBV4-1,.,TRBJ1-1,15,TGCGCCAGCAGCCAAGATCTGGCAGCCAACACTGAAGCTTTCTTT,CASSQDLAANTEAFF
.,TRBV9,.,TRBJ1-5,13,TGTGCCAGCAGCGTAAACGGTAATCAGCCCCAGCATTTT,CASSVNGNQPQHF
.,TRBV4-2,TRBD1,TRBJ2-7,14,TGTGCCAGCAGCCAACTTGGGACAGGGCACGAGCAGTACTTC,CASSQLGTGHEQYF
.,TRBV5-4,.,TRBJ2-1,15,TGTGCCAGCAGCTTGGGTCGGGTAAGCTACAATGAGCAGTTCTTC,CASSLGRVSYNEQFF
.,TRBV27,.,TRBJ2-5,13,TGTGCCAGCAGGGTGGGGTTGGGGGAGACCCAGTACTTC,CASRVGLGETQYF
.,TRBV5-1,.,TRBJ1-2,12,TGCGCCAGCAGCTCGGGACGGAATGGCTACACCTTC,CASSSGRNGYTF
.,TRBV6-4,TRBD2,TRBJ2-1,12,TGTGCCAGCAGTGCTAGCGGCAATGAGCAGTTCTTC,CASSASGNEQFF
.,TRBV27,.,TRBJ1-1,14,TGTGCCAGCAGTCTCGGGACCCACATAACTGAAGCTTTCTTT,CASSLGTHITEAFF
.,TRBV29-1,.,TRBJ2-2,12,TGCAGCGTCCTCAAAAACACCGGGGAGCTGTTTTTT,CSVLKNTGELFF
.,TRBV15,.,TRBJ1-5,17,TGTGCCACCAGCAGAGAGGTCACGGCGCCGGGGGATCAGCCCCAGCATTTT,CATSREVTAPGDQPQHF
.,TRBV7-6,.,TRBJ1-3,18,TGTGCCAGCAGCTTACCTGGTGCTAGCGCACCCTCTGGAAACACCATATATTTT,CASSLPGASAPSGNTIYF
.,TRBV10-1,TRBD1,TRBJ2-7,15,TGCGCCAGCAGTAAGGGACAGAATCCGTCCTACGAGCAGTACTTC,CASSKGQNPSYEQYF
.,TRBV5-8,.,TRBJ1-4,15,TGTGCCAGCAGCTTGCAGGGGCTACTGAATGAAAAACTGTTTTTT,CASSLQGLLNEKLFF
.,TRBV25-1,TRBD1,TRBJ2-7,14,TGTGCCAGCAGTGACTGGGACAGCACCTACGAGCAGTACTTC,CASSDWDSTYEQYF
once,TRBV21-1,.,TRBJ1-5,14,TGTGCCAGCAGCAAAGCGGCCAGGGATCAGCCCCAGCATTTT,CASSKAARDQPQHF
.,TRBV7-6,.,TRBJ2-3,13,TGTGCCAGCAGCTTGGCTATCACAGATACGCAGTATTTT,CASSLAITDTQYF
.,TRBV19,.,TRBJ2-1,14,TGTGCCAGTAGTATAGTCGGACTGGATGGTAAGCAGTTCTTC,CASSIVGLDGKQFF
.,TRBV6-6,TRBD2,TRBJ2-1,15,TGTGCCAGCAGTTACTCCGGGGCTAGCGGGAATGAGCAGTTCTTC,CASSYSGASGNEQFF
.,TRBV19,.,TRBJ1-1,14,TGTGCCAGTACCTCCAGGAGGGGGAACACTGAAGCTTTCTTT,CASTSRRGNTEAFF
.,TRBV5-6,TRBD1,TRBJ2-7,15,TGTGCCAGCAGCGGGGAAGGGGGCGTGCTCTACGAGCAGTACTTC,CASSGEGGVLYEQYF
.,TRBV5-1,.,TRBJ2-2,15,TGCGCCAGCAGCTCCGACAGATTTGGGGCCGGGGAGCTGTTTTTT,CASSSDRFGAGELFF
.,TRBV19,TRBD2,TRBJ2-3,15,TGTGCCAGTACCATGGGTAGCGGGAGCACAGATACGCAGTATTTT,CASTMGSGSTDTQYF
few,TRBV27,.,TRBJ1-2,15,TGTGCCAGCAGTCCCGGTTCGGCAGCCAACTATGGCTACACCTTC,CASSPGSAANYGYTF